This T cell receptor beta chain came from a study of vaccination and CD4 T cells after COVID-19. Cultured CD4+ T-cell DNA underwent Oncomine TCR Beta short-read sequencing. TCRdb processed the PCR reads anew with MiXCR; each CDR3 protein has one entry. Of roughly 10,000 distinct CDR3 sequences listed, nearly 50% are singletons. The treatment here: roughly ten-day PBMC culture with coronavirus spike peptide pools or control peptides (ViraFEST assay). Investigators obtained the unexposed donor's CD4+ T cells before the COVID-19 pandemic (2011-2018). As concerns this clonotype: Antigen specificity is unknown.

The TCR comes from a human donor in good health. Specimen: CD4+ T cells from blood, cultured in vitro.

The CDR3 nucleotides read TGTGCCAGCAGCGGAGGGGCCGGGACACCGACTGAAGCTTTCTTT. It specifies CASSGGAGTPTEAFF. The V call is TRBV6-1, the J call TRBJ1-1; D possibly corresponds to TRBD1 (6 bases). The CDR3 extends over 15 amino acids. Per the germline V gene, CDR1 is MNHNS and CDR2 is SASEGT. V was clipped by 6 bases and J by 5 bases, with 19 bases between them.